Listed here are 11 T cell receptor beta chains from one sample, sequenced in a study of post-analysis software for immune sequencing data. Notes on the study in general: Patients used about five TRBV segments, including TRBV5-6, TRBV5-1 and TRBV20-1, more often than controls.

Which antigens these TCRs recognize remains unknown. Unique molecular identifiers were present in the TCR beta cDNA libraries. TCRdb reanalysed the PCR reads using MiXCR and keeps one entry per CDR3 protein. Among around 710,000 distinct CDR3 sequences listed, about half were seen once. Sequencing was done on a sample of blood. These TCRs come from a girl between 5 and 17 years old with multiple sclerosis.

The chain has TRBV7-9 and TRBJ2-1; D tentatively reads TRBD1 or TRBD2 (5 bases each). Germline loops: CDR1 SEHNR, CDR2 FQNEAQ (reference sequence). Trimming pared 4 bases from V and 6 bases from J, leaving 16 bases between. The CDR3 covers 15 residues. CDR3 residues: CASSSRGGFGNEQFF. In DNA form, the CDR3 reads TGTGCCAGCAGCTCCCGGGGCGGGTTTGGCAATGAGCAGTTCTTC.

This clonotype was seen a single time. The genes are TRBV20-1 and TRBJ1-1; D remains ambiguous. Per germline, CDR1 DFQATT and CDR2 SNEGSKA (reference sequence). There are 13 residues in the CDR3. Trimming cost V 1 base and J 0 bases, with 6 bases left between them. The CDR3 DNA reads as TGCAGTGCTAGAGGCTCGGTGAACACTGAAGCTTTCTTT. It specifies CSARGSVNTEAFF.

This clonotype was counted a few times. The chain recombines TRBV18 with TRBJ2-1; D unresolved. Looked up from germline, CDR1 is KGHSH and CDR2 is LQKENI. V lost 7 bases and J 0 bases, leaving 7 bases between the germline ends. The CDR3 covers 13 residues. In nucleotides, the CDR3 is TGTGCCAGCTTGGTAGACTCCTACAATGAGCAGTTCTTC. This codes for CASLVDSYNEQFF.

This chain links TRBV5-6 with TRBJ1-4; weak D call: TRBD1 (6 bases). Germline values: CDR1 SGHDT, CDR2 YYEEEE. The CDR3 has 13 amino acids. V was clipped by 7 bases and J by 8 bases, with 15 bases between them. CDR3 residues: CASAWGADEKLFF. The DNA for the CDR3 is TGTGCCAGCGCATGGGGGGCCGACGAAAAACTGTTTTTT.

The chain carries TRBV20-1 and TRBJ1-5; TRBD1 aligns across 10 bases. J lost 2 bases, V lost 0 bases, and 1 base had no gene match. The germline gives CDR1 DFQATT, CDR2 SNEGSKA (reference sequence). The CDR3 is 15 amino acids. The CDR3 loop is CSARDGTGGNQPQHF. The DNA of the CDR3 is TGCAGTGCTAGAGATGGGACAGGGGGCAATCAGCCCCAGCATTTT.

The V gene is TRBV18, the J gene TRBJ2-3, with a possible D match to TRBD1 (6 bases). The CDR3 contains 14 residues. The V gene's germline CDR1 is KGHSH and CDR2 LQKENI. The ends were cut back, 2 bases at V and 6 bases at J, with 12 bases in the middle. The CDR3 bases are TGTGCCAGCTCACCAGGGGGCTTAGAGGATACGCAGTATTTT. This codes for CASSPGGLEDTQYF.

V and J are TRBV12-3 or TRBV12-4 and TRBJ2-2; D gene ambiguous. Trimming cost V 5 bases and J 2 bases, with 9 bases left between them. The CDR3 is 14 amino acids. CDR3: CASSKLTNTGELFF. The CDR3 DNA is TGTGCCAGCAGTAAACTGACTAACACCGGGGAGCTGTTTTTT.

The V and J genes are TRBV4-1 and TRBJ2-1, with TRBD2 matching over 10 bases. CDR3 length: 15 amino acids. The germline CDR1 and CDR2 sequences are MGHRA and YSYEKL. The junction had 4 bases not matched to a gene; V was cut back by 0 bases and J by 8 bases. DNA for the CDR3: TGCGCCAGCAGCCAAGAAACTAGCGGGATCTATGAGCAGTTCTTC. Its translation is CASSQETSGIYEQFF.

CDR3 nucleotide sequence: TGCGCCAGCAGCCAAGATCCTAGCGGGACGTACGAGCAGTACTTC. Its protein is CASSQDPSGTYEQYF. The chain carries TRBV4-3 and TRBJ2-5; 9 bases agree with TRBD2. The tail of the sequence fits TRBJ2-7 better, so the J call may be wrong. The CDR3 length is 15 residues. Germline V CDR1 and CDR2: LGHNA, YSLEER.

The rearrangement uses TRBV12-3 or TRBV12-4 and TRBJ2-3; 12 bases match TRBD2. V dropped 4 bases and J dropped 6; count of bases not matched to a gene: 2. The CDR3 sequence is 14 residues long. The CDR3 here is CASSWTSGMDTQYF. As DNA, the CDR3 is TGTGCCAGCAGTTGGACTAGCGGGATGGATACGCAGTATTTT.

CDR3 protein: CASSYSRRGRKSGANVLTF. In nucleotides, the CDR3 is TGTGCCAGCAGTTACTCGAGGCGGGGGAGGAAATCTGGGGCCAACGTCCTGACTTTC. The J gene is TRBJ2-6, the V gene TRBV6-2 or TRBV6-3, with 7 bases that match TRBD2. V was pared by 0 bases and J by 1 base, with 9 bases of the junction left unmatched. The CDR3 covers 19 residues. The V gene's germline CDR1 is MNHEY and CDR2 SVGEGT.